This T cell receptor (delta chain) was identified during a study of DNA immune sequencing with unique molecular identifiers (dated by TCRdb to about 2020). Study-wide context: Using immunomagnetic cell separation, gammadelta T cells were enriched from buffy coats, and the genomic DNA of these cells was sequenced. Fluorescence-activated cell sorting was used to enrich gammadelta T cells from PBMC of some ten healthy individuals. To compare enriched and non-enriched samples, 80 to 100 ng of enriched gammadelta T-cell DNA and roughly 1,000 ng of non-enriched PBMC DNA were sequenced. An ultrasensitive DNA-based TRD repertoire sequencing method using PCR-introduced unique molecular identifiers was developed and validated in the study. Validation of the sequencing method was done both on synthetic reference molecules and on blood samples taken from healthy individuals. Healthy individuals were used as donors, and sorted peripheral blood gammadelta T cells were profiled from 10 to 11 of these donors.

Judged by its sample share, this clone qualifies as medium-sized (0.01 to 0.1%). The antigen it recognizes is unknown. The sample holds no much larger clone one base away, and base qualities are not on file. Library preparation was by multiplex PCR. A 32-plex assay amplified the genomic DNA, with primers for all 8 TRDV and 4 TRDJ genes spanning the CDR3. A 12-nucleotide UMI was attached over about 3 barcoding PCR cycles, and a second PCR was then run with Illumina adapter primers. AMPure XP beads were used to purify the libraries, whose quality was checked on a Fragment Analyzer using the HS NGS Fragment kit. Sequencing was run on an Illumina MiniSeq mid-output kit with around 20% PhiX and 150 cycles of paired-end reads. Per the source publication's procedure: Reads were processed with MIGEC version 1.2.9 to group reads by UMI and build error-corrected consensus sequences. For post-processing, modified scripts from VDJtools version 1.2.1 were used together with the tcR R package. Via CATT, TCRdb reprocessed the public reads, and rows with identical DNA were then joined. What appears here as the V and J calls and clone size reflects TCRdb's work, not the paper's. Within this sample are roughly 2,300 delta-chain clones, with 9.5% to 12% of them counted one time only. The ten largest clonotypes hold 51% of the sample.

Findings and caveats that apply to the study as a whole: Novel TRD sequences not targeted by the primers cannot be detected with the primer-based approach. TRDV2 paired with TRDJ1 was the most common TRD rearrangement among clonotypes in healthy donors. Healthy donors differed in TRD repertoire diversity, and several donors were highly oligoclonal, meaning the top 5 clonotypes made up more than half of productive molecules.

The CDR3 goes from the cysteine to the phenylalanine over 17 residues. Only the CDR3 DNA stays, 51 bases, in frame from base 1. Based on the germline V gene, the CDR1 and CDR2 sequences are GEAIGNYY and EKD. The junction carries 17 bases between V and J, which are trimmed by 0 bases and 1 base respectively. This clonotype originated in a human donor in good health. Sequenced input: gamma-delta T cells enriched from blood buffy coat, or unenriched PBMCs (not recorded which). The chain joins TRDV2 to TRDJ1; perhaps TRDD3 is the D gene, with 5 bases matching. The base sequence is TGTGCCTGTGACACCGTCTCGGGGACCCAAAGCACCGATAAACTCATCTTT. Its coded protein is CACDTVSGTQSTDKLIF.